The 8 T cell receptor beta chains presented below share a single source sample, sequenced in a study of blood T cell repertoires in COVID-19. TCRdb's table, derived via immunoSEQ multiplex PCR, lists solely in-frame clones and lacks some. The sample yields around 250,000 clones, about 89% seen once. Specimen: PBMCs or T cells enriched from blood (not recorded which). Receptor source: a human donor in a cohort exposed to, infected with or recovered from COVID-19 (not recorded which). The donor label of this sample is uncertain.

The chain recombines TRBV5-1 with TRBJ1-1; 7 bases match TRBD1. CDR1 and CDR2 from the germline V gene are SGHRS and YFSETQ. V was pared by 8 bases and J by 0 bases, with 4 bases of the junction left unmatched. The CDR3 length is 13 residues. The CDR3 region has the DNA TGCGCCAGTATGGACAGGCTGAACACTGAAGCTTTCTTT. Amino acid sequence: CASMDRLNTEAFF.

A few counts support this clone. V usage is TRBV30 and J usage is TRBJ1-2; weak D call: TRBD1 (5 bases). CDR3 length: 13 residues. CDR1 and CDR2 (germline): GTSNPN, SVGIG (reference sequence). V lost 3 bases and J lost 4, with 12 bases in between. The CDR3 nucleotides are TGTGCCTGGAGGGCAGTGGGGCCCTATGGCTACACCTTC. This codes for CAWRAVGPYGYTF.

The V call is TRBV7-9, the J call TRBJ1-1, with D perhaps matching TRBD1 (5 bases). Germline V gives CDR1 SEHNR, CDR2 FQNEAQ (reference sequence). This CDR3 spans 10 amino acids. Trimming stripped 8 bases from V and 7 bases from J, with 8 bases between. CDR3 nucleotide sequence: TGTGCCAGCGGGGCGGATGAAGCTTTCTTT. As protein: CASGADEAFF.

The rearrangement joins TRBV28 to TRBJ2-7; 9 nucleotides agree with TRBD1. Looked up from germline, CDR1 is MDHEN and CDR2 is SYDVKM. The CDR3 runs 15 residues. Trimming removed 5 bases from V and 3 bases from J; junction bases left unmatched: 8. In DNA, the CDR3 is TGTGCCAGCAGTCCCCCGGGACAGGGAGGCTACGAGCAGTACTTC. This translates into CASSPPGQGGYEQYF.

This chain uses TRBV13 with TRBJ2-7, with 9 bases identical to TRBD1. This CDR3 comprises 14 residues. The ends lost 3 bases at V and 3 bases at J; junction bases unmatched: 3. CDR1 is PRHDT and CDR2 is FYEKMQ in the germline V gene (reference sequence). The CDR3 loop reads CASSLTGGRYEQYF. CDR3 coding DNA: TGTGCCAGCAGCTTGACAGGGGGACGCTACGAGCAGTACTTC.

The chain uses TRBV2 and TRBJ2-7; tentatively, D is TRBD2 (5 bases). The V end was cut by 5 bases, the J end by 3 bases, with 8 bases between. The CDR3 runs to 12 residues. Germline CDR1 and CDR2: SNHLY and FYNNEI. The CDR3 DNA sequence: TGTGCCAGCAGTAGAGAGGGCTACGAGCAGTACTTC. Its translation: CASSREGYEQYF.

This chain joins TRBV9 and TRBJ2-7; possibly TRBD1 for D (6 bases). Trimming cost V 0 bases and J 4 bases, with 8 bases left between them. The CDR3 spans 13 residues. The germline V gene encodes CDR1 SGDLS and CDR2 YYNGEE. The DNA of the CDR3 is TGTGCCAGCAGCGTAGAAGACAGGTACGAGCAGTACTTC. Its protein product is CASSVEDRYEQYF.

V is TRBV14 and J is TRBJ2-3, with TRBD1 as a possible D gene (6 bases). CDR3 size: 17 residues. V lost 3 bases, J lost 3 bases, and 19 bases lay in between. Germline CDR1 SGHDN, CDR2 FVKESK. Here the CDR3 reads CASSQLPGTPLTDTQYF. CDR3 nucleotide sequence: TGTGCCAGCAGCCAGCTACCCGGGACACCCCTAACAGATACGCAGTATTTT.